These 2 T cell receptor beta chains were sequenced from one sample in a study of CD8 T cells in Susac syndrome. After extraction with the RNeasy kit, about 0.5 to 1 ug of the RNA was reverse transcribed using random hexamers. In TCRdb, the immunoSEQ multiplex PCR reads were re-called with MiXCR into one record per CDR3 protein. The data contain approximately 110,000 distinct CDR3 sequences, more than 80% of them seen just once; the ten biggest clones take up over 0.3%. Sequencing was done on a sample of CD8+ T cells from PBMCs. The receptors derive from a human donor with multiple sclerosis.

The CDR3 protein is CASSIGAGVGYEQYV. CDR3 sequence (DNA): TGTGCCAGTAGTATCGGTGCGGGAGTCGGGTACGAGCAGTACGTC. The chain has TRBV19 and TRBJ2-7; 7 bases fit TRBD2. Per the germline V gene, CDR1 is LNHDA and CDR2 is SQIVND (reference sequence). V was pared by 3 bases and J by 4 bases, with 9 bases of the junction left unmatched. The CDR3 runs 15 residues.

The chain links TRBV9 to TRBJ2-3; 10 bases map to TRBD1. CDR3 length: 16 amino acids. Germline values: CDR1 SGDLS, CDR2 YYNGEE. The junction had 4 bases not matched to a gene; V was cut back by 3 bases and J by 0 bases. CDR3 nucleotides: TGTGCCAGCAGCGCTCGACAGGGGGCGAGCACAGATACGCAGTATTTT. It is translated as CASSARQGASTDTQYF.